The text below deals with one T cell receptor (beta chain). Sequencing used immunoSEQ multiplex PCR; TCRdb keeps in-frame clones, though not all of them. The repertoire holds about 83,000 clones, with about 89% as singletons. Between the trimmed V and J ends, which lost 0 bases and 5 bases, there was a span of 21 bases. The CDR3 is 17 amino acids. Germline V lookup: CDR1 SGHRS, CDR2 YFSETQ. The data stem from a study of T cell changes during pregnancy in multiple sclerosis. This TCR came from a female donor in good health, serving as a control in a pregnancy study. Some clones in this sample may be carry-over from other donors' samples. This chain links TRBV5-1 with TRBJ2-7; weak D call: TRBD2 (6 bases). Source: PBMCs, taken in the first trimester of pregnancy. The DNA for the CDR3 is TGCGCCAGCAGCTTGGCCCCCGCTGGGCAGGGAGGTGACGAGCAGTACTTC. Protein sequence: CASSLAPAGQGGDEQYF.